Listed here are 19 T cell receptor beta chains from one sample, sequenced in a study of blood T cell repertoires in COVID-19. Profiled with immunoSEQ multiplex PCR; TCRdb holds only in-frame clones, not every one. The sample has roughly 500,000 clones; 70% to 90% are singletons. The source material was PBMCs or T cells enriched from blood (not recorded which). The source is a woman aged 55 to 70 who had recovered from COVID-19.

This clone was detected a few times. This chain joins TRBV18 and TRBJ2-1; perhaps TRBD2 as D (5 bases). Germline V gives CDR1 KGHSH, CDR2 LQKENI. Trimming cost V 0 bases and J 5 bases, with 11 bases left between them. This CDR3 has 15 amino acids. The chain's CDR3 is CASSPPGLTDNEQFF. In DNA form, the CDR3 reads TGTGCCAGCTCACCACCCGGACTGACCGACAATGAGCAGTTCTTC.

The chain couples TRBV13 to TRBJ2-1, with a weak D call TRBD2 (5 bases). The V gene's germline CDR1 is PRHDT and CDR2 FYEKMQ (reference sequence). The V end lost 5 bases, the J end lost 5 bases, and 16 bases lay between the germline ends. There are 15 residues in the CDR3. The CDR3 DNA sequence: TGTGCCAGCAGCACCGGACTGACTTTCGACAATGAGCAGTTCTTC. Translated: CASSTGLTFDNEQFF.

The chain combines TRBV7-6 with TRBJ2-1; a weak D match, TRBD2 (5 bases). V was clipped by 4 bases and J by 3 bases, with 22 bases between them. CDR1 and CDR2 (germline): SGHVS, FNYEAQ. This CDR3 is 18 amino acids long. The CDR3 region is CASSYLTPGLALYNEQFF. The CDR3 DNA reads as TGTGCCAGCAGCTACCTTACTCCCGGACTGGCTCTCTACAATGAGCAGTTCTTC. The full variable domain, its missing parts supplied by reference TRBV7-6 and TRBJ2-1, is GAGVSQSPRYKVTKRGQDVALRCDPISGHVSLYWYRQALGQGPEFLTYFNYEAQQDKSGLPNDRFSAERPEGSISTLTIQRTEQRDSAMYRCASSYLTPGLALYNEQFFGPGTRLTVL.

The chain combines TRBV4-1 with TRBJ2-2, with D perhaps matching TRBD1 (6 bases). The germline V gene encodes CDR1 MGHRA and CDR2 YSYEKL. The ends were cut back, 3 bases at V and 1 base at J, with 9 bases in the middle. CDR3 length: 15 residues. The CDR3 bases are TGCGCCAGCAGCCACCCGGGACAGAACACCGGGGAGCTGTTTTTT. Amino acid sequence: CASSHPGQNTGELFF.

The J gene is TRBJ2-7, the V gene TRBV3-1 (or the pseudogene TRBV3-2), with D possibly TRBD2 on 5 matching bases. CDR1 LGHDT and CDR2 YNNKEL come from the germline V gene (reference sequence). The length of the CDR3 is 13 residues. The germline V and J ends were trimmed by 3 bases and 4 bases, with 10 bases remaining between them. The DNA for the CDR3 is TGTGCCAGCAGCCAGTCGGGGATTTACGAGCAGTACTTC. It translates to CASSQSGIYEQYF.

The J gene is TRBJ1-4, the V gene TRBV18; TRBD1 is a possible D gene (6 bases). The V end was cut by 4 bases, the J end by 6 bases, with 6 bases between. CDR3 length: 12 residues. The germline gives CDR1 KGHSH, CDR2 LQKENI. CDR3 sequence reads: CASSQGDEKLFF. The CDR3 region has the DNA TGTGCCAGCTCACAGGGGGATGAAAAACTGTTTTTT.

This rearrangement joins TRBV12-3 or TRBV12-4 to TRBJ2-3; no definite D call. The CDR3 totals 11 residues. V gave up 6 bases and J gave up 4 bases, with 5 bases separating them. CDR3 in amino acids: CASRAADTQYF. The CDR3 DNA reads as TGTGCCAGCAGGGCAGCAGATACGCAGTATTTT.

V and J are TRBV15 and TRBJ1-5, with 10 bases matching TRBD1. Germline V CDR1 and CDR2: LNHNV, YYDKDF (reference sequence). The V and J ends lost 0 bases and 3 bases, in that order; junction bases with no gene match: 8. CDR3 length equals 18 residues. The DNA for the CDR3 is TGTGCCACCAGCAGAGAGGGACCGGACAGGGGGGACAATCAGCCCCAGCATTTT. Translating it yields CATSREGPDRGDNQPQHF.

The chain uses TRBV19 and TRBJ1-3; D not resolved. Between the trimmed V and J ends, which lost 1 base and 4 bases, there was a span of 11 bases. This CDR3 has 15 amino acids. Germline V gene sequence: CDR1 LNHDA, CDR2 SQIVND (reference sequence). The CDR3 region has the DNA TGTGCCAGTAGTATAGGCGGGCGTGGCGGAAACACCATATATTTT. The encoded protein is CASSIGGRGGNTIYF.

The V and J genes are TRBV19 and TRBJ1-2; D is uncertain. CDR3 length equals 15 residues. The V gene's germline CDR1 is LNHDA and CDR2 SQIVND (reference sequence). Trimming pared 3 bases from V and 4 bases from J, leaving 15 bases between. CDR3 sequence reads: CASSMRQILGYGYTF. CDR3 sequence (DNA): TGTGCCAGTAGTATGAGGCAGATCCTTGGCTATGGCTACACCTTC. Full variable domain (rest looked up from reference TRBV19 and TRBJ1-2): DGGITQSPKYLFRKEGQNVTLSCEQNLNHDAMYWYRQDPGQGLRLIYYSQIVNDFQKGDIAEGYSVSREKKESFPLTVTSAQKNPTAFYLCASSMRQILGYGYTFGSGTRLTVV.

The genes are TRBV28 and TRBJ1-5; D gene unclear. Deletions cut 3 bases from V and 6 bases from J, with 3 bases between. Per the germline V gene, CDR1 is MDHEN and CDR2 is SYDVKM. The CDR3 is 11 amino acids. This chain's CDR3 is CASSLSQPQHF. The DNA of the CDR3 is TGTGCCAGCAGTTTGAGTCAGCCCCAGCATTTT.

The V and J genes are TRBV19 and TRBJ1-2; D unresolved. Trimming took 3 bases from V and 7 from J, leaving 21 bases between them. CDR1 is LNHDA and CDR2 is SQIVND in the germline V gene (reference sequence). The CDR3 sequence is 16 residues long. The CDR3 protein is CASSIRPGELRSGYTF. The CDR3 nucleotides are TGTGCCAGTAGTATTAGGCCCGGGGAGTTGAGAAGTGGCTACACCTTC.

The chain links TRBV18 to TRBJ1-5; TRBD1 agrees at 8 bases. J was trimmed by 7 bases and V by 4 bases; bases with no gene match: 12. Germline V lookup: CDR1 KGHSH, CDR2 LQKENI. The CDR3 is made up of 16 amino acids. CDR3 sequence reads: CASSLITRTGTQPQHF. The CDR3 region has the DNA TGTGCCAGCTCACTGATTACCCGGACAGGGACCCAGCCCCAGCATTTT.

This chain uses TRBV11-2 with TRBJ2-1, with 12 positions matching TRBD2. V trimming: 5 bases; J trimming: 4 bases; junction bases outside the gene matches: 9. Germline loops: CDR1 SGHAT, CDR2 FQNNGV. CDR3 length equals 17 residues. In DNA form, the CDR3 reads TGTGCCAGCAGCCGCTCCGGACTAGCGGGGAGTTACAATGAGCAGTTCTTC. It codes for CASSRSGLAGSYNEQFF.

The rearrangement uses TRBV9 and TRBJ1-2, with D possibly matching TRBD1 (5 bases). The CDR3 runs to 14 residues. The germline V and J ends were trimmed by 3 bases and 3 bases, with 12 bases remaining between them. In germline, CDR1 is SGDLS, CDR2 YYNGEE. CDR3 protein: CASSEGSSYYGYTF. CDR3 sequence (DNA): TGTGCCAGCAGCGAGGGGTCTTCTTACTATGGCTACACCTTC.

The chain combines TRBV3-1 (or the pseudogene TRBV3-2) with TRBJ1-4; 9 bases are a match to TRBD1. The ends lost 5 bases at V and 5 bases at J; junction bases unmatched: 6. Germline assignment: CDR1 LGHDT and CDR2 YNNKEL (reference sequence). This CDR3 has 15 amino acids. In DNA, the CDR3 is TGTGCCAGCAGCGCCGGGACAGGGAAAAATGAAAAACTGTTTTTT. Translated: CASSAGTGKNEKLFF.

This clone was seen more than once but under ten times. The J gene is TRBJ2-1, the V gene TRBV5-5, with 7 positions matching TRBD2. This CDR3 has 16 amino acids. The V gene's germline CDR1 is SGHKS and CDR2 YYEKEE (reference sequence). The J segment lost 3 bases and the V segment lost 0 bases, leaving 6 bases of the junction unmatched. The DNA of the CDR3 is TGTGCCAGCAGCTTGGTCGGTCTAGCGGACTACAATGAGCAGTTCTTC. This translates into CASSLVGLADYNEQFF.

The chain is built from TRBV11-2 and TRBJ1-2; D is unresolved. V was cut by 0 bases and J by 0 bases, with 8 bases left in between. CDR1 is SGHAT, CDR2 FQNNGV, per germline. The CDR3 is made up of 15 amino acids. CDR3 sequence (DNA): TGTGCCAGCAGCTTAGACAGGCACCCTAACTATGGCTACACCTTC. This translates into CASSLDRHPNYGYTF.

This clone was observed a handful of times. V and J are TRBV5-6 and TRBJ2-5; the match to TRBD2 covers 7 bases. Germline values: CDR1 SGHDT, CDR2 YYEEEE. The CDR3 is 14 residues long. V was pared by 2 bases and J by 3 bases, with 4 bases of the junction left unmatched. The CDR3 nucleotides are TGTGCCAGCAGCTTCGGGGGGTTCAAAGAGACCCAGTACTTC. Protein sequence: CASSFGGFKETQYF. Full variable domain (missing parts from reference TRBV5-6 and TRBJ2-5): DAGVTQSPTHLIKTRGQQVTLRCSPKSGHDTVSWYQQALGQGPQFIFQYYEEEERQRGNFPDRFSGHQFPNYSSELNVNALLLGDSALYLCASSFGGFKETQYFGPGTRLLVL.